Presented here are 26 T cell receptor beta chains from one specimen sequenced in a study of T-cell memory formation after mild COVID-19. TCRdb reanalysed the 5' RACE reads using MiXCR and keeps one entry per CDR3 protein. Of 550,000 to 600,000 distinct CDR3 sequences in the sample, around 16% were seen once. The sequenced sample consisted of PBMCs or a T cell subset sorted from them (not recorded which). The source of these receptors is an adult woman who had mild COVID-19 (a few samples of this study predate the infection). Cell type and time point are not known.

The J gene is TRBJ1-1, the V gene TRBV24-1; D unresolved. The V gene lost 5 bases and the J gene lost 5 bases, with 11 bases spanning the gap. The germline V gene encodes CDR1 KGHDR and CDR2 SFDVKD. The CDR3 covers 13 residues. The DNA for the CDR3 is TGTGCCACCAGTGTTTCGGGGAGTACTGAAGCTTTCTTT. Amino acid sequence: CATSVSGSTEAFF.

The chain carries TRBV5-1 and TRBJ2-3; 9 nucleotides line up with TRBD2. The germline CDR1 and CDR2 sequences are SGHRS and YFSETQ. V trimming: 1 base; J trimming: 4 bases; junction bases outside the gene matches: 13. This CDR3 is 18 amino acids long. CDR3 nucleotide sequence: TGCGCCAGCAGCTTGTCCGGTCGAAGCGGGAGGCTTGCAGATACGCAGTATTTT. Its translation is CASSLSGRSGRLADTQYF.

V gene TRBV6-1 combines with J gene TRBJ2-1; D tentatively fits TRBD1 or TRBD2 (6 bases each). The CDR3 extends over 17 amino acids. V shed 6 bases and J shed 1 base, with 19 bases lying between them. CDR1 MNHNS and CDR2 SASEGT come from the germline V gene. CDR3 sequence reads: CASSRGGWGASYNEQFF. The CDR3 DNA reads TGTGCCAGCAGCCGAGGAGGATGGGGGGCTTCCTACAATGAGCAGTTCTTC.

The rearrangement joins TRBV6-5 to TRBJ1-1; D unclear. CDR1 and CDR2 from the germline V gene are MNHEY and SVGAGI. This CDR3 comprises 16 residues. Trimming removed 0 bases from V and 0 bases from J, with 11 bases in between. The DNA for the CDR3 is TGTGCCAGCAGTTACTCACGACCGAGATTGAACACTGAAGCTTTCTTT. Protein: CASSYSRPRLNTEAFF.

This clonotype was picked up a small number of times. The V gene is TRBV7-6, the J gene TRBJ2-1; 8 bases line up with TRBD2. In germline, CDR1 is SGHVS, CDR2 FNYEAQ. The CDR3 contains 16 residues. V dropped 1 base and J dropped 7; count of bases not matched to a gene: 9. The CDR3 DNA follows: TGTGCCAGCAGCTTAGAGGCCGCTAGCGGGCTAAATGAGCAGTTCTTC. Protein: CASSLEAASGLNEQFF. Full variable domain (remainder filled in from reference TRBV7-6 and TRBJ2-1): GAGVSQSPRYKVTKRGQDVALRCDPISGHVSLYWYRQALGQGPEFLTYFNYEAQQDKSGLPNDRFSAERPEGSISTLTIQRTEQRDSAMYRCASSLEAASGLNEQFFGPGTRLTVL.

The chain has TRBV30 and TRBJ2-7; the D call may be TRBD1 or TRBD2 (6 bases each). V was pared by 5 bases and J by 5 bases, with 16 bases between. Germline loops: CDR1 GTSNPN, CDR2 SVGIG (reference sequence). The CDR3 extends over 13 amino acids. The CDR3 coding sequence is TGTGCCTGGGCTAGGGGGGTTAGGAACGAGCAGTACTTC. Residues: CAWARGVRNEQYF.

CDR3 in amino acids: CSVGDSTAYGYTF. The CDR3 nucleotides read TGCAGCGTTGGGGACAGCACCGCCTATGGCTACACCTTC. The chain employs TRBV29-1 and TRBJ1-2, with 7 bases aligning to TRBD1. CDR1 and CDR2 (germline): SQVTM, ANQGSEA. With 4 bases clipped from V and 4 bases from J, the junction kept 6 bases outside the gene matches. The length of the CDR3 is 13 residues.

CDR3 sequence (DNA): TGCGCCAGCAGCTTGGATCAGGGGGCGCACGATGGCTACACCTTC. Protein sequence: CASSLDQGAHDGYTF. The chain combines TRBV5-1 with TRBJ1-2; TRBD1 aligns across 8 bases. The V segment lost 0 bases and the J segment 6 bases; nucleotides outside the gene matches: 7. Germline V gene sequence: CDR1 SGHRS, CDR2 YFSETQ. The CDR3 extends over 15 amino acids.

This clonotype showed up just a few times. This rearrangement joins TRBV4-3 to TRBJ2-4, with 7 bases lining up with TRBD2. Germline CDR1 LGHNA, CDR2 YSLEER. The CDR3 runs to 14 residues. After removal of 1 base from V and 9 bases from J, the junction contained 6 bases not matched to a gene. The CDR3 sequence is CASSQGTSGVIQYF. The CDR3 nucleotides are TGCGCCAGCAGCCAAGGGACTAGTGGAGTCATTCAGTACTTC.

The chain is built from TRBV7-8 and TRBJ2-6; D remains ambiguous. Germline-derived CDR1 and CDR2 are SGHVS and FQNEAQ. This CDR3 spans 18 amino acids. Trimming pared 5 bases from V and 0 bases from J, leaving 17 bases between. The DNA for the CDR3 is TGTGCCAGCAGCCCCCCGAGGTTGTGGGGCTCTGGGGCCAACGTCCTGACTTTC. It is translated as CASSPPRLWGSGANVLTF.

The CDR3: CASSVGGTGDYGYTF. Here the CDR3 DNA reads TGTGCCAGCAGCGTAGGAGGGACAGGGGACTATGGCTACACCTTC. The rearrangement links TRBV9 to TRBJ1-2; TRBD1 matches at 10 bases. Trimming at V came to 0 bases and at J to 3 bases, leaving 2 bases not matched to a gene. The CDR3 length is 15 residues. From germline, CDR1 is SGDLS and CDR2 YYNGEE.

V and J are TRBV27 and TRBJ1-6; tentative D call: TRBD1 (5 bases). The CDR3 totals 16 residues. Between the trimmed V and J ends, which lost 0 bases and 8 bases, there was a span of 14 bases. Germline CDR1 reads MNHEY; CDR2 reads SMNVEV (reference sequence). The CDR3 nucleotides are TGTGCCAGCAGTTTATCGATCCGGGGCCGCTATTCACCCCTCCACTTT. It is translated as CASSLSIRGRYSPLHF.

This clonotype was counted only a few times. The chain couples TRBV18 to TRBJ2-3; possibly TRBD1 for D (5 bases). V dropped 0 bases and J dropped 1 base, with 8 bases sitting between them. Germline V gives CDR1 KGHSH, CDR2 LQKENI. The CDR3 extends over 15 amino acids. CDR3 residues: CASSPPGPRTDTQYF. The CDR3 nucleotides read TGTGCCAGCTCACCACCGGGGCCCCGCACAGATACGCAGTATTTT. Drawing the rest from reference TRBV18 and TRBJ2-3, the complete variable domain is NAGVMQNPRHLVRRRGQEARLRCSPMKGHSHVYWYRQLPEEGLKFMVYLQKENIIDESGMPKERFSAEFPKEGPSILRIQQVVRGDSAAYFCASSPPGPRTDTQYFGPGTRLTVL.

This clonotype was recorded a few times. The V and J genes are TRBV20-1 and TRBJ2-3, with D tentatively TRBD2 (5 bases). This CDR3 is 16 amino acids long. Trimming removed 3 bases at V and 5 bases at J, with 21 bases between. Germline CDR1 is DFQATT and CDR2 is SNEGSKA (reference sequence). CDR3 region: CSASPNTGLDGDTQYF. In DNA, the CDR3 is TGCAGTGCTAGCCCCAATACCGGACTTGACGGAGATACGCAGTATTTT.

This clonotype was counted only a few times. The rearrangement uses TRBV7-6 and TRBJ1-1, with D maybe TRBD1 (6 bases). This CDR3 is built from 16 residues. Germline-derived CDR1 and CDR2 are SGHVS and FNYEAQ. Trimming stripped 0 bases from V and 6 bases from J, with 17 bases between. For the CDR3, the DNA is TGTGCCAGCAGCTTAGCTGGTACGGGGGGGCGTGCTGAAGCTTTCTTT. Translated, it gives CASSLAGTGGRAEAFF. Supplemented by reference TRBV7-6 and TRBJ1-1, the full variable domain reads GAGVSQSPRYKVTKRGQDVALRCDPISGHVSLYWYRQALGQGPEFLTYFNYEAQQDKSGLPNDRFSAERPEGSISTLTIQRTEQRDSAMYRCASSLAGTGGRAEAFFGQGTRLTVV.

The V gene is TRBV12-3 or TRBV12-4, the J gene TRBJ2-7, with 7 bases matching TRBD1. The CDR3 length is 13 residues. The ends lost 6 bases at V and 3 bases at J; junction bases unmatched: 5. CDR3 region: CASSVGTDYEQYF. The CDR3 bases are TGTGCCAGCAGCGTCGGGACAGACTACGAGCAGTACTTC.

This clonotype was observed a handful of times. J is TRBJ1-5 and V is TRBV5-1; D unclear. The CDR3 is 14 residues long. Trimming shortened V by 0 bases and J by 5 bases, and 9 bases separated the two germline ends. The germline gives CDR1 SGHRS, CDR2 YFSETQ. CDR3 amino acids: CASSLDGSHQPQHF. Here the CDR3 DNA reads TGCGCCAGCAGCTTGGATGGCTCGCATCAGCCCCAGCATTTT.

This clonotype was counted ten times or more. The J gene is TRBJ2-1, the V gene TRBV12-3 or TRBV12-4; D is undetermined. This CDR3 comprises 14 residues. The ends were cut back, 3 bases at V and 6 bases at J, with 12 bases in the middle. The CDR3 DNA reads TGTGCCAGCAGTTTTCGGACCGTAGCCAATGAGCAGTTCTTC. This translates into CASSFRTVANEQFF.

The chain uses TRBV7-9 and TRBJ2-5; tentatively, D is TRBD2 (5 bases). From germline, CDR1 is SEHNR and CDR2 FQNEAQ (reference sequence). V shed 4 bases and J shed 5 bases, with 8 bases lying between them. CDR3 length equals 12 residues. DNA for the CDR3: TGTGCCAGCAGCTCCCAGCGGGAGACCCAGTACTTC. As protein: CASSSQRETQYF.

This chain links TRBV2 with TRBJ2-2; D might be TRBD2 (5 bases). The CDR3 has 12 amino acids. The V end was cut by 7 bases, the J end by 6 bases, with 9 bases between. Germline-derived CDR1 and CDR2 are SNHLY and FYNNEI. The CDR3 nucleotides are TGTGCCAGCAAGGAGAGGGCCGGGGAGCTGTTTTTT. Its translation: CASKERAGELFF.

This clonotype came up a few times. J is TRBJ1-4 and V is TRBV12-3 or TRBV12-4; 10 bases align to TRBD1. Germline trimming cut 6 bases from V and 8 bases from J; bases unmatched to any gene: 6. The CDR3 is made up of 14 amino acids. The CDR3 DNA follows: TGTGCCAGCAGACCCGACAGGGGGCAGGAAAAACTGTTTTTT. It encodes CASRPDRGQEKLFF.

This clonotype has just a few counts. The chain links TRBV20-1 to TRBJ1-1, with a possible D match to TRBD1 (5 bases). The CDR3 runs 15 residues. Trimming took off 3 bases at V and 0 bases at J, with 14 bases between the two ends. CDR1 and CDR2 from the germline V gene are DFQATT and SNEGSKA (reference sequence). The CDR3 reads CSASPGAALNTEAFF. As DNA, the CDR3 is TGCAGTGCTAGCCCCGGGGCAGCGTTGAACACTGAAGCTTTCTTT.

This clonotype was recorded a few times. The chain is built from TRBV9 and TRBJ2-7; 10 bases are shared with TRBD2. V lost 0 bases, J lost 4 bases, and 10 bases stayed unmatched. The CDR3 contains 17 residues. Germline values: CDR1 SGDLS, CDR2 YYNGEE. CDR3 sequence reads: CASSVGTGASGSYEQYF. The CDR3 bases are TGTGCCAGCAGCGTAGGTACTGGGGCTAGCGGGAGTTACGAGCAGTACTTC.

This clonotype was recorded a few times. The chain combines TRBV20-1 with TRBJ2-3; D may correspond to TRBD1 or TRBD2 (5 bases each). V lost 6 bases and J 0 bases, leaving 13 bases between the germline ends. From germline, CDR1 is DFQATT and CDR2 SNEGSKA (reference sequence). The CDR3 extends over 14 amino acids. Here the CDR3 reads CSAKRGSSTDTQYF. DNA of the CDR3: TGCAGTGCCAAACGGGGCAGTAGCACAGATACGCAGTATTTT.

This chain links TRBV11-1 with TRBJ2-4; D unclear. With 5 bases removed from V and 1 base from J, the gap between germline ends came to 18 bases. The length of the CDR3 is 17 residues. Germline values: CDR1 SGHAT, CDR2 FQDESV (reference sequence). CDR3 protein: CASSGPGRVQAKNIQYF. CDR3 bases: TGTGCCAGCAGCGGTCCTGGAAGGGTACAGGCCAAAAACATTCAGTACTTC.

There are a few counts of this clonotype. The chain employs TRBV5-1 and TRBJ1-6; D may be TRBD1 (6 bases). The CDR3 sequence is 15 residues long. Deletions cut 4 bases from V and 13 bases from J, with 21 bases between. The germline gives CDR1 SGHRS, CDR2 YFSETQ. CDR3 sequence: CASSAQGASSGPLHF. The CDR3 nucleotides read TGCGCCAGCAGCGCACAGGGCGCCTCCTCGGGGCCCCTCCACTTT.